These T cell receptor beta chains were read from a single sample in a study of OX40 agonist ivuxolimab in advanced cancers. Sequencing used immunoSEQ multiplex PCR; TCRdb keeps in-frame clones, though not all of them. There are over 65,000 clones in the sample; 85% to 95% occur only once, and approximately 10% lies in the top ten. This specimen consisted of CD4+ or CD8+ T cells sorted from blood, obtained in a trial of the OX40 agonist ivuxolimab. These receptors were collected from an adult with an advanced solid tumor such as melanoma, head and neck, liver or kidney cancer. CDR3s include the opening cysteine and the closing phenylalanine or tryptophan. The order of the fields is J gene, D gene, clone size, V gene, CDR3 DNA, CDR3 protein. A D gene is named only where the DNA matches it firmly. Clone size is shown for a subset of rows, as once, few, many or a class of expanded clone.

TRBJ1-5 - - TRBV19 TGTGCCAGTAGTATTAGGGTTTCCAATCAGCCCCAGCATTTT CASSIRVSNQPQHF
TRBJ2-7 - - TRBV7-9 TGTGCCAGCAGCTTAGACAGGGTACCCCACGAGCAGTACTTC CASSLDRVPHEQYF
TRBJ2-2 TRBD1 once TRBV9 TGTGCCAGCAGCGTGTATGGACAGGGGGCGGCCCCGGGCGGGGAGCTGTTTTTT CASSVYGQGAAPGGELFF
TRBJ2-3 TRBD2 - TRBV7-8 TGTGCCAGCAGCCCGCTAGCGGGGGGGAAACCTAGCACAGATACGCAGTATTTT CASSPLAGGKPSTDTQYF
TRBJ2-1 - - TRBV30 TGTGCCTGGAGTGGATGGACAGACGATATATCCTACAATGAGCAGTTCTTC CAWSGWTDDISYNEQFF
TRBJ1-1 - - TRBV19 TGTGCCAGTAGTATAGGGGACGGCAACACTGAAGCTTTCTTT CASSIGDGNTEAFF
TRBJ2-7 - - TRBV2 TGTGCCAGCAGGGGAATACGGGACGAGTGGGAGCAGTACTTC CASRGIRDEWEQYF
TRBJ2-6 - - TRBV27 TGTGCCAGCAGTTTGTCACCCTCTGGGGCCAACGTCCTGACTTTC CASSLSPSGANVLTF
TRBJ2-5 - - TRBV29-1 TGCAGCGTTTTCCCTCAAGAGACCCAGTACTTC CSVFPQETQYF
TRBJ2-3 TRBD2 - TRBV11-1 TGTGCCAGCAGCCCCTCGCGGGGGGGCACAGATACGCAGTATTTT CASSPSRGGTDTQYF
TRBJ2-2 TRBD2 few TRBV27 TGTGCCAGCAGTTCTCTAGCGGGGGTGAACACCGGGGAGCTGTTTTTT CASSSLAGVNTGELFF
TRBJ2-7 TRBD1 - TRBV7-8 TGTGCCAGCAGCTTAGGTACAGGGGGCCAGGACGAGCAGTACTTC CASSLGTGGQDEQYF
TRBJ2-7 - - TRBV15 TGTGCCACCAGCTCACAGGCAGGGGCCTCCTACGAGCAGTACTTC CATSSQAGASYEQYF
TRBJ1-1 TRBD1 - TRBV6-4 TGTGCCAGCAGTGAGACAGGGGCCACTGAAGCTTTCTTT CASSETGATEAFF